This T cell receptor beta chain was identified in a study of beta chain features in type 1 diabetes. Across the study: The study examined about 100,000,000 sorted cells across all samples.

Germline lookup yields CDR1 LGHNA and CDR2 YSLEER. The CDR3 runs 17 residues. The V gene end was trimmed by 2 bases and the J gene end by 3 bases; junction bases not matched to a gene: 8. Expressed TCRB transcripts were sequenced, since all the RNA that had been isolated was reverse transcribed. The table came from immunoSEQ multiplex PCR; TCRdb's copy has only in-frame clones and leaves some out. This sample carries 130,000 or so clones, 9% of them seen once, and the ten largest clones take 0.65% to 0.75%. This clone has more than one count but fewer than ten. The antigen is unknown. Isolation of CD4+ naive, central memory, regulatory and stem cell-like memory cells was achieved by sorting via CD45RO/CCR7/CD25/CD127/CD95/CD27. The study's findings and limits: For patients, the naive, central memory and Treg TCRB repertoires appeared more alike than for healthy donors. The study found moderately but significantly shorter TCRB CDR3s in all four CD4+ subsets of Type 1 diabetes patients.

This sequence was found in a young man with type 1 diabetes. Sequencing was done on a sample of central memory CD4+ T cells from blood. V gene TRBV4-3 combines with J gene TRBJ2-2, with TRBD1 matching over 8 bases. The CDR3 loop is CASSQTGGQAHTGELFF. CDR3 sequence (DNA): TGCGCCAGCAGCCAAACAGGGGGTCAAGCGCACACCGGGGAGCTGTTTTTT.